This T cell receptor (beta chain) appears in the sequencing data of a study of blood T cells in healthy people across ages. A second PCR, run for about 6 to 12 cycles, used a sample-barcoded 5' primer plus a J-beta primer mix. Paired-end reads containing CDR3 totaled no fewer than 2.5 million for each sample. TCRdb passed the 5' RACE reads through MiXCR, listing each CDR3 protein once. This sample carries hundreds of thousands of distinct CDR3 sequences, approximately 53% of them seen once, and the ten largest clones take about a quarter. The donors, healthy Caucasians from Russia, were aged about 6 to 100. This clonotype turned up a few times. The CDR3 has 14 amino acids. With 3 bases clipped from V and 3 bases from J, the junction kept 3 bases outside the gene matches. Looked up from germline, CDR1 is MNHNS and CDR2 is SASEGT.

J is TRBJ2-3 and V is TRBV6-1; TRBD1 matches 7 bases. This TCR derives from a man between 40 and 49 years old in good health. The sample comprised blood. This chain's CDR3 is CASSDGTETDTQYF. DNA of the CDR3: TGTGCCAGCAGTGACGGGACAGAAACAGATACGCAGTATTTT.